Below, one T cell receptor beta chain is given with its context. Antigen: not known. These data originate in a study of T cells in tuberculosis. Across the study: IGRA-negative adolescents, IGRA-positive adolescents with latent tuberculosis and adults with active tuberculosis formed this South African cohort. Overall study findings and caveats: Active tuberculosis cases were adults; controls were adolescents. The TCR-beta difference was not significant; alpha differences partly reflected length. GEM motif frequencies gave around 67% accuracy; the GMM repertoire gave roughly 90%.

This CDR3 is 16 amino acids long. Libraries were prepared by immunoSEQ multiplex PCR; TCRdb keeps only in-frame clonotypes and omits some of them. The data contain fewer than 40,000 clones, roughly 95% of them seen just once; the ten biggest clones take up 6.5% to 8%. Sequenced: PBMCs. This clonotype originated in a donor aged 10-29 years with latent tuberculosis or without tuberculosis infection. This chain connects TRBV21-1 to TRBJ2-5; the table calls TRBD1, which could not be checked here. TRBV21-1 is a pseudogene locus. In nucleotides, the CDR3 is TGTGCCAGCAGCAAAGTAGACCAGGGTATCGGAGAGACCCAGTACTTC. It yields the protein CASSKVDQGIGETQYF.